This T cell receptor beta chain is from a study of regulatory T cells in long-lasting Graves disease (dated by TCRdb to the early 2020s). In terms of the full investigation: In the newly diagnosed Graves' disease group, patients had been taking antithyroid drugs for less than 3 months. Peripheral blood TCR sequencing and RNA sequencing compared persistent Graves' disease patients with newly diagnosed Graves' disease patients. The study was conducted in China and was registered as a clinical trial. A total of around 35 samples were covered by TCR sequencing, comprising some 13 persistent and about 20 newly diagnosed Graves' disease patients.

The germline V gene specifies SGHVS as CDR1 and FNYEAQ as CDR2. Measured from the cysteine to the phenylalanine, the CDR3 is 14 residues long. Here the CDR3 DNA is all that survives: 42 bases in frame from base 1. V lost 4 bases and J lost 4 bases, and the count of bases not matched to a germline gene is 4. Reading the label with the study, this specimen's time point is: newly diagnosed GD, antithyroid drugs for less than 3 months. For both TCR sequencing and RNA sequencing, RNA was extracted from PBMCs using TRIzol. The diagnosis of Graves' disease was made according to American Thyroid Association guidelines. The patients came from an endocrinology department in Xi'an, China. Each patient gave approximately 9.7 milliliters of peripheral blood, collected in an EDTA anticoagulant tube. Ficoll Paque Plus density gradient separation was used to isolate PBMCs, and no additional T cell sorting was done. An Agilent 2100 Bioanalyzer and agarose gel were used to check RNA quality, and a NanoDrop 2000 was used to measure RNA concentration.

General findings and caveats noted by the study authors: Persistent patients shared more public clonotypes among themselves (roughly 2,700) than newly diagnosed patients did (about 970). Peripheral blood alone was examined, since thyroid tissue, which constituted the primary lesion, could not be accessed. As a limitation, the authors acknowledged that the small sample size may reduce accuracy. Lower TCR Shannon entropy and fewer highly expanded clones were observed in persistent Graves' disease patients than in newly diagnosed patients, which suggested clonal expansion. Sequencing and analysis were limited to the TCR beta chain. TRBV28, TRBJ1-2 and TRBJ2-5 were preferentially used in persistent disease, while TRBV20-1 and TRBJ2-1 were favored in newly diagnosed disease.

Receptor libraries were prepared by multiplex PCR. Sequencer: Illumina HiSeq 4000. iRepertoire HTBI primers and Arm-PCR amplification of CDR3 regions were used to construct TCR beta libraries. Gel purification was performed on PCR products prior to sequencing. As for the original processing: Gene usage analysis of CDR3 amino acid clonotypes used the 62 TRBV and fewer than 15 TRBJ segments found across samples. Filtered high-quality paired reads were merged into contigs using COPE and FqMerger. BLAST was used to align contigs to IMGT TRBV, TRBD and TRBJ reference genes, and CDR3 was defined according to IMGT. Clonotypes above 0.1% frequency were classified as highly expanded clones. Repertoire diversity was measured by Shannon entropy, and V-J evenness by the Gini coefficient. A clonotype was considered public if more than one individual shared it. TCRdb reprocessed the public reads (quality trimming at Q25 with fastp, clone calling with MiXCR) and kept in-frame beta chains. Identical CDR3 proteins give one entry, which carries the most common genes and DNA. These V and J calls originate from TCRdb's pipeline instead of the authors' own analysis. In all, the sample holds some 230,000 distinct CDR3 sequences, and about 18% of those were seen once. 22% of the sample is taken by the ten largest.

This clonotype was seen ten or more times. What this receptor recognizes is not known. Base qualities are not provided; no much larger clone lies one nucleotide away. The specimen was peripheral blood mononuclear cells (PBMCs), collected at new diagnosis, from a patient treated with antithyroid drugs. The chain links TRBV7-6 with TRBJ2-3; 8 bases in between match TRBD1. This receptor was obtained from a female donor with Graves disease. The CDR3: CASSSPGGPDTQYF. The nucleotide sequence is TGTGCCAGCAGCTCACCAGGGGGCCCAGATACGCAGTATTTT.